These 8 T cell receptor beta chains were all obtained from the same sample, sequenced in a study of Tregs in tolerant kidney transplant recipients. Sequencing was performed with immunoSEQ multiplex PCR; in TCRdb, only in-frame clones are kept and a portion is missing. The sample carries fewer than 80,000 clones, 98% recorded once. The sample consisted of CD4+ T cells from blood, taken before the transplant. These receptors all come from a human donor who received a combined kidney and bone marrow transplant.

The count of this clone is one. The rearrangement joins TRBV5-5 to TRBJ2-3; a weak D match, TRBD2 (6 bases). Trimming stripped 2 bases from V and 2 bases from J, with 12 bases between. The CDR3 has 15 amino acids. Germline V gives CDR1 SGHKS, CDR2 YYEKEE (reference sequence). The CDR3 is CASSFGTLDTDTQYF. The CDR3 DNA reads as TGTGCCAGCAGCTTTGGGACTCTTGACACAGATACGCAGTATTTT.

This clone showed up just once. The J gene is TRBJ1-2, the V gene TRBV5-1; 7 bases match TRBD1. The trim removed 2 bases at V and 8 bases at J, leaving 3 bases unmatched. This CDR3 region has 12 residues. Germline values: CDR1 SGHRS, CDR2 YFSETQ. The CDR3 sequence is CASSFPGGGYTF. As DNA, the CDR3 is TGCGCCAGCAGCTTTCCAGGGGGAGGCTACACCTTC. The full variable domain, with the rest looked up from reference TRBV5-1 and TRBJ1-2, is KAGVTQTPRYLIKTRGQQVTLSCSPISGHRSVSWYQQTPGQGLQFLFEYFSETQRNKGNFPGRFSGRQFSNSRSEMNVSTLELGDSALYLCASSFPGGGYTFGSGTRLTVV.

This clone was seen a single time. V is TRBV18 and J is TRBJ2-5, with D unresolved. CDR3 length: 12 residues. CDR1 and CDR2 from the germline V gene are KGHSH and LQKENI. Trimming took off 3 bases at V and 2 bases at J, with 4 bases between the two ends. CDR3 DNA sequence: TGTGCCAGCTCACCCTCGCAAGAGACCCAGTACTTC. Its translation: CASSPSQETQYF.

The chain uses TRBV28 and TRBJ1-3; 8 positions agree with TRBD1. Germline V gene lookup returns CDR1 MDHEN and CDR2 SYDVKM. The junction had 11 bases not matched to a gene; V was cut back by 7 bases and J by 0 bases. CDR3 size: 17 residues. The CDR3 loop is CASTFGGTGLSGNTIYF. The CDR3 DNA follows: TGTGCCAGCACTTTTGGGGGGACAGGCCTCTCTGGAAACACCATATATTTT.

The chain recombines TRBV30 with TRBJ2-7; maybe TRBD2 (6 bases). The CDR3 is made up of 16 amino acids. Trimming stripped 0 bases from V and 4 bases from J, with 19 bases between. The V gene's germline CDR1 is GTSNPN and CDR2 SVGIG (reference sequence). CDR3 bases: TGTGCCTGGAGTGTACTAGCCGCTAGGATAGGGTACGAGCAGTACTTC. It is translated as CAWSVLAARIGYEQYF.

The chain joins TRBV21-1 to TRBJ2-5; TRBD2 is taken as the D call from the table, unchecked against the DNA. TRBV21-1 corresponds to a pseudogene. This CDR3 has 15 residues. CDR3 bases: TGTGCCAGCAGCAGAGTAACGGGGGGAGTGGAGACCCAGTACTTC. Its protein product is CASSRVTGGVETQYF.

The genes are TRBV7-9 and TRBJ1-1; unclear D gene. CDR3 length: 11 amino acids. V gave up 3 bases and J gave up 4 bases, with 3 bases separating them. Germline CDR1 reads SEHNR; CDR2 reads FQNEAQ (reference sequence). This CDR3 reads CASSFGTEAFF. The DNA for the CDR3 is TGTGCCAGCAGCTTCGGCACTGAAGCTTTCTTT. The entire variable domain, with the rest obtained from reference TRBV7-9 and TRBJ1-1, is as follows: DTGVSQNPRHKITKRGQNVTFRCDPISEHNRLYWYRQTLGQGPEFLTYFQNEAQLEKSRLLSDRFSAERPKGSFSTLEIQRTEQGDSAMYLCASSFGTEAFFGQGTRLTVV.

This chain links TRBV19 with TRBJ2-5, with TRBD1 as a possible D gene (5 bases). V shed 6 bases and J shed 2 bases, with 10 bases lying between them. This CDR3 is built from 13 residues. In germline, CDR1 is LNHDA, CDR2 SQIVND (reference sequence). DNA for the CDR3: TGTGCCAGTAGGCAGGGTGGACAAGAGACCCAGTACTTC. Translating gives CASRQGGQETQYF.